One TCR beta chain is described in this entry. Sequencing used immunoSEQ multiplex PCR; TCRdb keeps in-frame clones, though not all of them. The repertoire holds more than 65,000 clones, with about 90% as singletons. The sample comes from a study of T cell changes during pregnancy in multiple sclerosis. Germline V gives CDR1 SGHTA, CDR2 FQGNSA. CDR3 length: 15 residues. Trimming shortened V by 3 bases and J by 0 bases, and 9 bases separated the two germline ends. The sample in question was CD4+ T cells from peripheral blood mononuclear cells, obtained before pregnancy. This chain links TRBV7-2 with TRBJ2-1, with a possible D match to TRBD1 (5 bases). This clonotype originated in a female donor with multiple sclerosis, enrolled in a pregnancy study. The DNA of the CDR3 is TGTGCCAGCAGCTTCAGGGTTAGCTCCTACAATGAGCAGTTCTTC. This codes for CASSFRVSSYNEQFF. The full variable domain, its missing parts supplied by reference TRBV7-2 and TRBJ2-1, is GAGVSQSPSNKVTEKGKDVELRCDPISGHTALYWYRQSLGQGLEFLIYFQGNSAPDKSGLPSDRFSAERTGGSVSTLTIQRTQQEDSAVYLCASSFRVSSYNEQFFGPGTRLTVL.